This T cell receptor beta chain stems from a study of T cell responses to AZD1222 COVID-19 vaccine. A note on this clone: What it recognizes is unknown.

The length of the CDR3 is 13 residues. The V segment lost 2 bases and the J segment 10 bases; nucleotides outside the gene matches: 4. Germline CDR1 is MNHEY and CDR2 is SVGAGI. Measured with immunoSEQ multiplex PCR; TCRdb has only the in-frame clones, and not every one. The sample lists 100,000 to 150,000 clones, more than 70% occurring once. General study points: CD4 TCRs covered the whole spike, strongest at regions 160-218 and 743-854. Reports say nearly half of spike-specific TCRs go after unmutated variant regions. Repertoires were obtained only post-peak T cell response.

The source is an adult who received the AZD1222 COVID-19 vaccine. This specimen was peripheral blood, taken 28 days after the second AZD1222 dose. The V call is TRBV6-5, the J call TRBJ1-1; 10 bases line up with TRBD1. The DNA of the CDR3 is TGTGCCAGCAGTTACAAGGACAGGGGGTTAGCTTTCTTT. It translates to CASSYKDRGLAFF.